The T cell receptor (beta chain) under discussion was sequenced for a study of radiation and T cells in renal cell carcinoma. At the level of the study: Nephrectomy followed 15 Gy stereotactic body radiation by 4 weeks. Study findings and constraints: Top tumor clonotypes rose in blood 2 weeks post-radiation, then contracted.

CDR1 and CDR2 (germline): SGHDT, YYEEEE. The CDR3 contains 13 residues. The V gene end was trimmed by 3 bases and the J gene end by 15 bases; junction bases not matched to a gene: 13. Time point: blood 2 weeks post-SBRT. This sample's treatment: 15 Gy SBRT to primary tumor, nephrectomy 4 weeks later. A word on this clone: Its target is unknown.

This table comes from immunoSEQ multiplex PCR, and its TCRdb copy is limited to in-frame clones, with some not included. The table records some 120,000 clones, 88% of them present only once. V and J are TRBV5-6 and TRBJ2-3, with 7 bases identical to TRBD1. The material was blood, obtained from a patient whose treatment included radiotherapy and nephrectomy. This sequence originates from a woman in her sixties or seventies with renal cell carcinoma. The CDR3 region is CASSWNYRDSNYF. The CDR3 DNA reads TGTGCCAGCAGCTGGAACTACCGGGACAGTAACTATTTT.